This T cell receptor (beta chain) was captured by sequencing in a study of blood T cells in healthy people across ages. Study results and caveats: A strong correlation was found between TCR beta diversity and the percentage of naive T cells.

A second PCR of roughly 6 to 12 cycles used a sample-barcoded 5' primer and a J-beta primer mix. TCRdb independently ran MiXCR on the 5' RACE reads; one entry per CDR3 protein. The table lists hundreds of thousands of distinct CDR3 sequences, under 25% of them singletons. As regards this clonotype: Its specificity is not known. At one of its ends the junction is not consistent with the germline gene, which may arise from a read error.

The CDR3 runs 14 residues. Healthy Russian Caucasian donors spanned ages about 6 to 95 years. Material: blood. The source is a man aged 70 or older in good health. V gene TRBV12-3 or TRBV12-4 combines with J gene TRBJ2-3; 9 nucleotides line up with TRBD2. CDR3 amino acids: CASSFSGSADAQYF. As DNA, the CDR3 is TGTGCCAGCAGCTTTAGCGGGAGCGCAGATGCGCAGTATTTT.